This T cell receptor beta chain was retrieved from a study of Graves' ophthalmopathy and Graves' hyperthyroidism. Enrollment excluded any patients with other autoimmune diseases, uncontrolled infections, pregnancy or lactation. As the starting material, over 9.5 ml of fresh peripheral blood yielded the PBMCs. Losses at the gene ends were 7 bases for V and 8 bases for J; bases not matched to a gene: 15. CDR3 length: 15 amino acids. There are a few counts of this clonotype. Amplification of TCR beta CDR3 regions used RNA transcripts. A first-round RT-PCR used HTBI primers, followed by a second-round multiplex PCR. A single record per CDR3 protein comes from TCRdb applying MiXCR to the multiplex PCR reads. The repertoire holds some 750,000 distinct CDR3 sequences, with around 40% as singletons.

This chain joins TRBV12-3 or TRBV12-4 and TRBJ1-2; 8 bases line up with TRBD1. Sequenced input: peripheral blood. This clonotype was sampled from an adult man with Graves' ophthalmopathy. The CDR3 sequence: CASNKRDRRQEGYTF. In DNA form, the CDR3 reads TGTGCCAGCAACAAACGGGACAGGCGGCAAGAGGGCTACACCTTC.